Following are 14 T cell receptor beta chains from one sample sequenced in a study of shared clonotypes between healthy human individuals. Measured with immunoSEQ multiplex PCR; TCRdb has only the in-frame clones, and not every one. The table has around 1.9 million clones, 80% to 95% seen once. Naive CD8 cells lacked CD45RO, underwent positive selection for CCR7 and left out terminally differentiated effector memory CD45RA+ cells. Material for sequencing was naive CD8+ T cells from PBMCs. The receptors originated from a young man in good health. Some clones in this sample may be carry-over from other donors' samples.

J is TRBJ1-1 and V is TRBV11-1; D may be TRBD1 (6 bases). V lost 6 bases and J 0 bases, leaving 14 bases between the germline ends. This CDR3 is built from 15 residues. Germline CDR1 is SGHAT and CDR2 is FQDESV (reference sequence). CDR3 sequence: CASSPGGGLNTEAFF. CDR3 in DNA: TGTGCCAGCAGTCCCGGGGGGGGGCTGAACACTGAAGCTTTCTTT. The variable domain in full, with the rest retrieved from reference TRBV11-1 and TRBJ1-1, is EAEVAQSPRYKITEKSQAVAFWCDPISGHATLYWYRQILGQGPELLVQFQDESVVDDSQLPKDRFSAERLKGVDSTLKIQPAELGDSAMYLCASSPGGGLNTEAFFGQGTRLTVV.

The chain has TRBV7-8 and TRBJ2-1, with TRBD2 as a possible D gene (7 bases). Germline V CDR1 and CDR2: SGHVS, FQNEAQ. Trimming pared 7 bases from V and 4 bases from J, leaving 14 bases between. The CDR3 contains 14 residues. CDR3 in DNA: TGTGCCAGCATCCTGAGGGGGGGTTACAATGAGCAGTTCTTC. It codes for CASILRGGYNEQFF. Together with reference TRBV7-8 and TRBJ2-1, the CDR3 gives the full variable domain: GAGVSQSPRYKVAKRGQDVALRCDPISGHVSLFWYQQALGQGPEFLTYFQNEAQLDKSGLPSDRFFAERPEGSVSTLKIQRTQQEDSAVYLCASILRGGYNEQFFGPGTRLTVL.

The chain couples TRBV7-3 to TRBJ2-1, with no clear D. In germline, CDR1 is SGHTA, CDR2 FQGTGA. Trimming took 1 base from V and 7 from J, leaving 14 bases between them. This CDR3 region has 15 residues. The CDR3: CASSLRGSQSNEQFF. CDR3 coding DNA: TGTGCCAGCAGCTTAAGGGGTTCACAGTCAAATGAGCAGTTCTTC.

V gene TRBV4-1 combines with J gene TRBJ2-7; 7 nucleotides agree with TRBD1. CDR3 length equals 15 residues. After removal of 2 bases from V and 2 bases from J, the junction contained 6 bases not matched to a gene. CDR1 is MGHRA, CDR2 YSYEKL, per germline. The CDR3 is CASSQTGTVAYEQYF. Here the CDR3 DNA reads TGCGCCAGCAGCCAAACGGGGACAGTAGCCTACGAGCAGTACTTC.

As regards this clone: This CDR3 is also generated by other DNA sequences in the sample. The chain uses TRBV19 and TRBJ2-6, with D maybe TRBD1 (5 bases). The V gene's germline CDR1 is LNHDA and CDR2 SQIVND (reference sequence). The CDR3 has 14 amino acids. Trimming cost V 3 bases and J 2 bases, with 5 bases left between them. This chain's CDR3 is CASSIRAGANVLTF. The CDR3 region has the DNA TGTGCCAGTAGTATCAGGGCTGGGGCCAACGTCCTGACTTTC.

This clone was found once. The rearrangement links TRBV9 to TRBJ2-1, with no clear D. CDR3 size: 15 residues. Germline V lookup: CDR1 SGDLS, CDR2 YYNGEE. Trimming removed 0 bases from V and 4 bases from J, with 11 bases in between. The CDR3 sequence: CASSVGRTGYNEQFF. The DNA for the CDR3 is TGTGCCAGCAGCGTAGGGCGGACCGGATACAATGAGCAGTTCTTC.

The chain employs TRBV27 and TRBJ2-2; 13 bases fit TRBD2. The CDR3 runs 15 residues. Germline CDR1 reads MNHEY; CDR2 reads SMNVEV (reference sequence). V shed 5 bases, J shed 6 bases, and the junction held 3 bases outside the gene matches. Here the CDR3 reads CASSPTSGRAGELFF. CDR3 DNA: TGTGCCAGCAGTCCAACTAGCGGGAGGGCCGGGGAGCTGTTTTTT.

The V and J genes are TRBV14 and TRBJ2-7; D might be TRBD1 or TRBD2, each matching 5 bases. This CDR3 contains 15 residues. The ends were cut back, 4 bases at V and 0 bases at J, with 13 bases in the middle. The V gene's germline CDR1 is SGHDN and CDR2 FVKESK. In DNA form, the CDR3 reads TGTGCCAGCAGCCCCGGGGCCATGAGCTCCTACGAGCAGTACTTC. This sequence encodes CASSPGAMSSYEQYF.

The chain couples TRBV28 to TRBJ2-1; D not certain. V lost 3 bases to trimming and J lost 9 bases, with 6 bases between them. The CDR3 consists of 11 residues. CDR1 and CDR2 (germline): MDHEN, SYDVKM. CDR3 in DNA: TGTGCCAGCAGTTTTTCGACTGAGCAGTTCTTC. Its translation is CASSFSTEQFF.

CDR3 in amino acids: CASSLGTGRHGYTF. CDR3 DNA sequence: TGTGCCAGCAGCCTGGGGACAGGGCGCCACGGCTACACCTTC. This rearrangement joins TRBV7-9 to TRBJ1-2; 9 nucleotides match TRBD1. Losses at the gene ends were 5 bases for V and 8 bases for J; bases not matched to a gene: 9. CDR1 and CDR2 from the germline V gene are SEHNR and FQNEAQ (reference sequence). CDR3 size: 14 residues.

The CDR3 here is CASSGLAGGGQETQYF. The CDR3 DNA is TGTGCCAGCAGCGGACTAGCGGGAGGAGGGCAAGAGACCCAGTACTTC. The rearrangement uses TRBV9 and TRBJ2-5; TRBD2 matches 13 bases. Germline loops: CDR1 SGDLS, CDR2 YYNGEE. The V segment lost 3 bases and the J segment 2 bases; nucleotides outside the gene matches: 4. This CDR3 has 16 residues. The complete variable domain, with remaining parts taken from reference TRBV9 and TRBJ2-5, reads DSGVTQTPKHLITATGQRVTLRCSPRSGDLSVYWYQQSLDQGLQFLIQYYNGEERAKGNILERFSAQQFPDLHSELNLSSLELGDSALYFCASSGLAGGGQETQYFGPGTRLLVL.

This clone is a singleton in its sample. V gene TRBV7-2 combines with J gene TRBJ1-5; D perhaps matches TRBD1 (5 bases). The germline CDR1 and CDR2 sequences are SGHTA and FQGNSA. V lost 2 bases and J lost 0, with 14 bases in between. The CDR3 sequence is 17 residues long. Here the CDR3 reads CASSLNPGGYSNQPQHF. The CDR3 nucleotides read TGTGCCAGCAGCTTAAACCCCGGGGGGTATAGCAATCAGCCCCAGCATTTT.

A single count supports this clone. In the same sample, other DNA sequences code for this CDR3. This chain links TRBV9 with TRBJ2-7; D not certain. Trimming cost V 0 bases and J 3 bases, with 10 bases left between them. Germline V CDR1 and CDR2: SGDLS, YYNGEE. The CDR3 totals 14 residues. The CDR3 protein is CASSVGGSGYEQYF. CDR3 sequence (DNA): TGTGCCAGCAGCGTAGGTGGAAGTGGCTACGAGCAGTACTTC.

This clone came up a few times. The chain carries TRBV27 and TRBJ1-2, with 8 bases that match TRBD1. The CDR3 is 15 amino acids. V was clipped by 5 bases and J by 4 bases; unmatched bases: 9. From germline, CDR1 is MNHEY and CDR2 SMNVEV (reference sequence). CDR3 protein: CASSPIPTGGYGYTF. The CDR3 region has the DNA TGTGCCAGCAGTCCCATCCCCACAGGGGGCTATGGCTACACCTTC.